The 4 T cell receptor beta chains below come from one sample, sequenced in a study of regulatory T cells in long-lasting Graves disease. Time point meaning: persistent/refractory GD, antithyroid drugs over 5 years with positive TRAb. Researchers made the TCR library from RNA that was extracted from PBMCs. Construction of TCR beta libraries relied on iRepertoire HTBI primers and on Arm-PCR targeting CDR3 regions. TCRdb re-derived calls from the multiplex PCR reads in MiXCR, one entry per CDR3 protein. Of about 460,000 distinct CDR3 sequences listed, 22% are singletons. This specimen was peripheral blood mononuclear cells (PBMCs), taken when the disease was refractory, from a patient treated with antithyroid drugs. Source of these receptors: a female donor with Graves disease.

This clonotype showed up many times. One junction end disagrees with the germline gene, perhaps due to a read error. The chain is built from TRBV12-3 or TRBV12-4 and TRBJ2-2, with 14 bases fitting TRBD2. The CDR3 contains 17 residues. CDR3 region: CTSKRLAGGLNTGELFF. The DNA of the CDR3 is TGTACCAGCAAGCGACTAGCGGGAGGGCTGAACACCGGGGAGCTGTTTTTT.

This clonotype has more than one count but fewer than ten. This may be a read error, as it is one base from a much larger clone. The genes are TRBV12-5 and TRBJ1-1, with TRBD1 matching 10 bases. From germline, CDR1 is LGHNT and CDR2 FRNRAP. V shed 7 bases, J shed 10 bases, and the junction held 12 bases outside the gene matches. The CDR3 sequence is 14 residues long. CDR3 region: CASDSGTGDPTAFF. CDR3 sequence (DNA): TGTGCTAGTGATTCCGGGACAGGGGACCCTACAGCTTTCTTT.

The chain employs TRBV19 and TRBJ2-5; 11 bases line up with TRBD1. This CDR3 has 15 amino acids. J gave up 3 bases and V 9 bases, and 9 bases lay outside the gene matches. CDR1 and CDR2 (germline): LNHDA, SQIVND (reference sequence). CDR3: CASHPAGQGEETQYF. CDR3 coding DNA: TGTGCCAGCCACCCCGCGGGACAGGGGGAAGAGACCCAGTACTTC.

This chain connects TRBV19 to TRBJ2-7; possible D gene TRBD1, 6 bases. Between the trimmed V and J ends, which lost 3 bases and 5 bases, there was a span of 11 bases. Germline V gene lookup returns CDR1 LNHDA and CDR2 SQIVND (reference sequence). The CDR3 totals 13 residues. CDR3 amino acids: CASSIRGFNEQYF. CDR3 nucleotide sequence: TGTGCCAGTAGTATCAGGGGTTTCAACGAGCAGTACTTC. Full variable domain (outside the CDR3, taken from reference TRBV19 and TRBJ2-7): DGGITQSPKYLFRKEGQNVTLSCEQNLNHDAMYWYRQDPGQGLRLIYYSQIVNDFQKGDIAEGYSVSREKKESFPLTVTSAQKNPTAFYLCASSIRGFNEQYFGPGTRLTVT.